This TCR beta chain was documented in a study of blood T cell repertoires in COVID-19. TCRdb keeps only in-frame clones here, not all; method: immunoSEQ multiplex PCR. The profile covers more than 200,000 clones, with about 86% appearing a single time and about 4.5% taken by the ten largest. Per the germline V gene, CDR1 is SGHVS and CDR2 is FQNEAQ. The germline V and J ends were trimmed by 4 bases and 7 bases, with 13 bases remaining between them. The CDR3 totals 13 residues. Sequenced input: peripheral blood. The chain has TRBV7-8 and TRBJ1-2, with D perhaps TRBD1 (5 bases). The sequence was collected from a man aged 45-65 years with active or convalescent COVID-19. The CDR3 sequence: CASSSTPGLGYTF. The DNA of the CDR3 is TGTGCCAGCAGCTCAACTCCAGGGCTTGGCTACACCTTC.